One sample yielded the 30 T cell receptor beta chains listed below, sequenced in a study of blood T cells in healthy people across ages (dated by TCRdb to the mid-2010s). Library method: 5' RACE. The sequencer listed for this sample is Illumina HiSeq 2500. A second PCR of 7 to 11 cycles was performed with a sample-barcoded 5' primer and a J-beta primer mix. TCRdb trimmed the raw reads at Q25, called clones with MiXCR and kept productive beta chains. Entries that share a CDR3 protein sequence are merged under the most common genes and DNA. The sample data list hundreds of thousands of distinct CDR3 sequences, and approximately 25% of these were observed just once. 9.4% of the sample belongs to the ten largest clones. These data also featured in a second study, about T cells of mothers and their children.

The material sequenced was blood. These receptors were taken from a boy aged 5-17 years in good health.

A remark on this clonotype: Lacking the conserved final phenylalanine or tryptophan, this CDR3 likely reflects a read error. This rearrangement joins TRBV12-3 or TRBV12-4 to TRBJ1-6, with a tentative D call TRBD1 (6 bases). The CDR3 is made up of 14 amino acids. V lost 6 bases to trimming and J lost 9 bases, with 15 bases between them. CDR3 DNA sequence: TGTGCCAGCAGCTACAGGGATCTAGGTTCACCCCTCCACCTT. This codes for CASSYRDLGSPLHL.

The gene calls are TRBV12-3 or TRBV12-4 and TRBJ1-2; 7 nucleotides agree with TRBD1. This CDR3 has 14 amino acids. V trimming: 3 bases; J trimming: 11 bases; junction bases outside the gene matches: 12. For the CDR3, the DNA is TGTGCCAGCAGTTTCCCTCAGACAGGGAGGGGTTACACCTTC. As protein: CASSFPQTGRGYTF.

The chain carries TRBV2 and TRBJ2-5; D is unresolved. Germline V lookup: CDR1 SNHLY, CDR2 FYNNEI. V was pared by 0 bases and J by 11 bases, with 19 bases between. This CDR3 region has 15 residues. The CDR3 loop is CASSEALYFSYGQYF. The DNA for the CDR3 is TGTGCCAGCAGTGAAGCGCTTTATTTCTCCTACGGGCAGTACTTC.

This clonotype was observed a handful of times. This sequence joins TRBV12-3 or TRBV12-4 and TRBJ2-7; tentatively, D is TRBD2 (5 bases). With 4 bases removed from V and 1 base from J, the gap between germline ends came to 8 bases. This CDR3 is 13 amino acids long. This CDR3 is CASSSRESYEQYF. CDR3 nucleotide sequence: TGTGCCAGCAGTTCCCGGGAATCCTACGAGCAGTACTTC.

The chain recombines TRBV29-1 with TRBJ2-5; 9 nucleotides align to TRBD2. The end of the DNA aligns better with TRBJ2-1, so the J call may be wrong. The CDR3 contains 14 residues. Per germline, CDR1 SQVTM and CDR2 ANQGSEA. The CDR3 sequence is CSVGGGAAYNEQFF. As DNA, the CDR3 is TGCAGCGTTGGCGGGGGGGCGGCCTACAATGAGCAGTTCTTC.

This clonotype showed up just a few times. The genes are TRBV6-5 and TRBJ1-1; D remains unclear. CDR3 length: 13 amino acids. V gave up 4 bases and J gave up 5 bases, with 11 bases separating them. CDR1 and CDR2 (germline): MNHEY, SVGAGI. The chain's CDR3 is CASSLEMTTEAFF. CDR3 DNA sequence: TGTGCCAGCAGTTTGGAGATGACGACTGAAGCTTTCTTT.

The table lists this clonotype with a few counts. The chain has TRBV6-6 and TRBJ2-5, with D uncertain. The J call may be incorrect, as the DNA end agrees better with TRBJ2-7. This CDR3 contains 12 residues. From germline, CDR1 is MNHNY and CDR2 SVGAGI (reference sequence). DNA of the CDR3: TGTGCCAGCAGTTGGGAATCCTACGAGCAGTACTTC. Translated: CASSWESYEQYF.

V usage is TRBV7-8 and J usage is TRBJ2-1, with TRBD2 matching over 7 bases. CDR3 size: 15 residues. Germline values: CDR1 SGHVS, CDR2 FQNEAQ. V lost 2 bases, J lost 4 bases, and 5 bases stayed unmatched. This chain's CDR3 is CASSLLEGGYNEQFF. As DNA, the CDR3 is TGTGCCAGCAGCTTATTGGAGGGAGGGTACAATGAGCAGTTCTTC.

This clonotype was counted only a few times. The chain employs TRBV5-6 and TRBJ2-5; D gene uncertain. Per germline, CDR1 SGHDT and CDR2 YYEEEE. The CDR3 covers 15 residues. Trimming stripped 0 bases from V and 2 bases from J, with 11 bases between. The CDR3 here is CASSLGAGTQETQYF. The CDR3 nucleotides are TGTGCCAGCAGCTTGGGAGCCGGCACGCAAGAGACCCAGTACTTC. Full variable domain (rest looked up from reference TRBV5-6 and TRBJ2-5): DAGVTQSPTHLIKTRGQQVTLRCSPKSGHDTVSWYQQALGQGPQFIFQYYEEEERQRGNFPDRFSGHQFPNYSSELNVNALLLGDSALYLCASSLGAGTQETQYFGPGTRLLVL.

A word on this clonotype: A much larger clone lies a single base off, so this may be a read error. The CDR3 sequence: CASSQDGLARVSTDTQYF. The CDR3 region has the DNA TGTGCCAGCAGCCAAGACGGACTAGCGAGGGTAAGCACAGATACGCAGTATTTT. The chain recombines TRBV4-2 with TRBJ2-3; TRBD2 agrees at 9 bases. CDR3 size: 18 residues. CDR1 LGHNA and CDR2 YNFKEQ come from the germline V gene. The junction had 7 bases not matched to a gene; V was cut back by 0 bases and J by 0 bases.

This clonotype came up a few times. The chain is built from TRBV16 and TRBJ2-2; the D is unclear. The length of the CDR3 is 14 residues. Trimming took off 1 base at V and 2 bases at J, with 5 bases between the two ends. The V gene's germline CDR1 is KGHSY and CDR2 FQNENV. In nucleotides, the CDR3 is TGTGCCAGCAGCCAATATCCCAACACCGGGGAGCTGTTTTTT. It encodes CASSQYPNTGELFF.

A few counts support this clonotype. This chain uses TRBV4-2 with TRBJ2-1; 11 bases align to TRBD2. CDR1 and CDR2 (germline): LGHNA, YNFKEQ. This CDR3 has 21 residues. After removal of 2 bases from V and 0 bases from J, the junction contained 15 bases not matched to a gene. The CDR3 loop reads CASSQSLAGGLMISSYNEQFF. The CDR3 nucleotides read TGTGCCAGCAGCCAATCTCTAGCGGGAGGCCTGATGATCTCCTCCTACAATGAGCAGTTCTTC.

Turning to this clonotype: The junction departs from germline at one end; a sequencing error may be responsible. The chain recombines TRBV6-1 with TRBJ2-7, with 7 bases aligning to TRBD1. CDR3 size: 16 residues. Germline CDR1 and CDR2: MNHNS and SASEGT. In DNA, the CDR3 is TGTGCCGGCAGTGAAATGACAGGGCCTTCCCCCTACGAGCAGTACTTC. Its protein is CAGSEMTGPSPYEQYF.

The CDR3 spells CSVGQKGTEAFF. The CDR3 DNA reads TGCAGCGTCGGACAGAAGGGGACTGAAGCTTTCTTT. The J gene is TRBJ1-1, the V gene TRBV29-1, with a tentative D call TRBD1 (6 bases). Germline CDR1 SQVTM, CDR2 ANQGSEA. CDR3 length equals 12 residues. The V and J ends lost 6 bases and 5 bases respectively, with 13 bases between them.

The V and J genes are TRBV3-1 and TRBJ2-7; D might be TRBD2 (5 bases). Germline CDR1 reads LGHDT; CDR2 reads YNNKEL (reference sequence). V dropped 6 bases and J dropped 4 bases, with 22 bases sitting between them. The CDR3 is made up of 16 amino acids. CDR3 protein: CASRGIRTGKGYEQYF. Written as DNA, the CDR3 is TGTGCCAGCAGGGGAATAAGGACTGGGAAGGGTTACGAGCAGTACTTC.

This chain links TRBV20-1 with TRBJ2-2; 8 nucleotides match TRBD1. This CDR3 spans 16 amino acids. The V and J ends lost 1 base and 5 bases, in that order; junction bases with no gene match: 9. The germline V gene encodes CDR1 DFQATT and CDR2 SNEGSKA (reference sequence). The CDR3 spells CSARAIGTGGTGELFF. The CDR3 coding sequence is TGCAGTGCTAGAGCCATAGGGACAGGTGGAACCGGGGAGCTGTTTTTT.

This clonotype has a handful of counts. V usage is TRBV15 and J usage is TRBJ2-1, with D unclear. TRBJ2-7 matches the DNA end more closely, so the J call is doubtful. Germline assignment: CDR1 LNHNV and CDR2 YYDKDF (reference sequence). This CDR3 is 14 amino acids long. The CDR3 reads CATSRVGPPDEQYF. The CDR3 DNA sequence: TGTGCCACCAGCAGAGTTGGACCACCGGACGAGCAGTACTTC.

V usage is TRBV5-1 and J usage is TRBJ2-1; weak D call: TRBD2 (6 bases). With 4 bases removed from V and 8 bases from J, the gap between germline ends came to 13 bases. Germline V gene lookup returns CDR1 SGHRS and CDR2 YFSETQ. The CDR3 is 13 residues long. The CDR3 DNA reads TGCGCCAGCAGCCTTTGGTCGGGAGATGAGCAGTTCTTC. This translates into CASSLWSGDEQFF.

V and J are TRBV9 and TRBJ2-1; TRBD1 or TRBD2 may be the D gene (6 bases each). The V end was cut by 0 bases, the J end by 2 bases, with 15 bases between. There are 17 residues in the CDR3. From germline, CDR1 is SGDLS and CDR2 YYNGEE. CDR3 loop: CASSVGNLGGPYNEQFF. DNA of the CDR3: TGTGCCAGCAGCGTAGGGAATTTGGGGGGCCCCTACAATGAGCAGTTCTTC.

This clonotype has more than one count but fewer than ten. The chain is built from TRBV20-1 and TRBJ2-7; the D is unclear. This CDR3 has 15 amino acids. Germline CDR1 and CDR2: DFQATT and SNEGSKA (reference sequence). Trimming removed 0 bases from V and 7 bases from J, with 19 bases in between. The CDR3 protein is CSARDQGLRWVEQYF. In nucleotides, the CDR3 is TGCAGTGCTAGAGATCAAGGCCTGAGGTGGGTGGAGCAGTACTTC.

This clonotype was seen only a few times. The chain carries TRBV7-2 and TRBJ2-5, with 9 bases matching TRBD2. The J call may be mistaken, given a closer DNA end match to TRBJ2-7. Germline values: CDR1 SGHTA, CDR2 FQGNSA. The CDR3 loop spans 15 amino acids. The CDR3: CASSSGGGEGYEQYF. As DNA, the CDR3 is TGTGCCAGCAGCTCGGGCGGGGGGGAAGGCTACGAGCAGTACTTC.

This clonotype has just a few counts. V is TRBV4-3 and J is TRBJ1-1; D remains ambiguous. The CDR3 totals 14 residues. The V end was cut by 0 bases, the J end by 4 bases, with 9 bases between. The V gene's germline CDR1 is LGHNA and CDR2 YSLEER. The CDR3 DNA follows: TGCGCCAGCAGCCAAGATGGGCGGGGCACTGAAGCTTTCTTT. This codes for CASSQDGRGTEAFF.

This chain joins TRBV28 and TRBJ2-5; TRBD1 agrees at 7 bases. Matching the DNA end better, TRBJ2-1 makes the J call doubtful. The CDR3 runs 14 residues. Germline V lookup: CDR1 MDHEN, CDR2 SYDVKM. The DNA for the CDR3 is TGTGCCAGCAGTGGGACAGAATCCCACAATGAGCAGTTCTTC. Encoded protein: CASSGTESHNEQFF.

The chain is built from TRBV7-2 and TRBJ2-7, with 8 bases lining up with TRBD2. V lost 1 base and J lost 0; bases outside the gene matches: 8. This CDR3 is 17 amino acids long. Germline-derived CDR1 and CDR2 are SGHTA and FQGNSA. CDR3 DNA: TGTGCCAGCAGCTTAGTTGTTCCGAGCGGGGGCTCCTACGAGCAGTACTTC. Protein: CASSLVVPSGGSYEQYF.

CDR3 nucleotide sequence: TGCGCCAGCCGCCCAGGAGGGAGCCCCTCCTACGAGCAGTACTTC. It encodes CASRPGGSPSYEQYF. The genes are TRBV5-1 and TRBJ2-1, with D possibly TRBD2 on 6 matching bases. The DNA matches TRBJ2-7 better at its end, which makes the J call doubtful. The CDR3 length is 15 residues. Per germline, CDR1 SGHRS and CDR2 YFSETQ.

The chain joins TRBV19 to TRBJ2-5; 12 bases align to TRBD2. The V and J ends lost 7 bases and 4 bases, in that order; junction bases with no gene match: 7. Germline CDR1 and CDR2: LNHDA and SQIVND (reference sequence). There are 15 residues in the CDR3. CDR3 DNA: TGTGCCAGTAACCCTAGCGGGGGGGCCGCAGAGACCCAGTACTTC. It yields the protein CASNPSGGAAETQYF.

This clonotype appeared a few times. The genes are TRBV5-1 and TRBJ1-5; 9 positions agree with TRBD1. Germline CDR1 SGHRS, CDR2 YFSETQ. J was trimmed by 5 bases and V by 6 bases; bases with no gene match: 6. The CDR3 contains 14 residues. CDR3 amino acids: CASTMTGGDQPQHF. CDR3 coding DNA: TGCGCCAGCACCATGACAGGGGGGGATCAGCCCCAGCATTTT.

This chain links TRBV27 with TRBJ2-7, with 8 bases identical to TRBD1. Germline V gene data show CDR1 as MNHEY and CDR2 as SMNVEV (reference sequence). The CDR3 has 15 amino acids. With 2 bases clipped from V and 4 bases from J, the junction kept 7 bases outside the gene matches. CDR3 nucleotides: TGTGCCAGCAGTTTAGTCTCAGGGGGCGCATACGAGCAGTACTTC. Translation gives CASSLVSGGAYEQYF.

The chain joins TRBV20-1 to TRBJ1-1; TRBD1 might be the D (5 bases). The CDR3 sequence is 14 residues long. V lost 4 bases and J lost 1, with 13 bases in between. Germline V gene lookup returns CDR1 DFQATT and CDR2 SNEGSKA (reference sequence). The CDR3 loop reads CSAKWGVGNTEAFF. CDR3 in DNA: TGCAGTGCTAAATGGGGGGTTGGGAACACTGAAGCTTTCTTT.

The gene calls are TRBV10-3 and TRBJ2-5; 11 bases fit TRBD1. The V and J ends lost 6 bases and 5 bases, in that order; junction bases with no gene match: 5. CDR1 is ENHRY, CDR2 SYGVKD, per germline. The CDR3 is 14 amino acids. As DNA, the CDR3 is TGTGCCATCAGCATGGGACAGGGGGAGGAGACCCAGTACTTC. Protein sequence: CAISMGQGEETQYF.